This TCR beta chain was observed in a study of blood T cells in healthy people across ages. The authors ran a second PCR of roughly 6 to 11 cycles using a sample-barcoded 5' primer and a J-beta primer mix. Through a template-switch adaptor with 12 random nucleotides, each cDNA molecule received a tag. TCRdb reprocessed the 5' RACE reads via MiXCR and lists one record per CDR3 protein. The table records 700,000 to 900,000 distinct CDR3 sequences, roughly 24% of them present only once. The V end lost 2 bases, the J end lost 5 bases, and 9 bases lay between the germline ends. CDR3 size: 14 residues. The germline V gene has CDR1 SEHNR and CDR2 FQNEAQ (reference sequence). These same data were also listed under a study on T cells of mothers and their children. From that report: Related mother-child pairs showed slightly, non-significantly higher overlap than unrelated pairs. There were no persistent microchimeric T cell clones detected.

The source material was blood. The rearrangement joins TRBV7-9 to TRBJ1-4; D is unresolved. This receptor was identified in a boy under 18 in good health. CDR3 in DNA: TGTGCCAGCAGCTTAAGTCAGTGGAATGAAAAACTGTTTTTT. Amino acid sequence: CASSLSQWNEKLFF.